This T cell receptor beta chain originates from a study of T-cell reconstitution after alpha-beta-depleted transplantation in children. This CDR3 spans 15 amino acids. CDR1 is SGHDN, CDR2 FVKESK, per germline. V was pared by 4 bases and J by 5 bases, with 5 bases of the junction left unmatched. TCRbeta library construction was performed incorporating unique molecular identifiers. Using its own MiXCR run on the PCR reads, TCRdb lists one record per CDR3 protein. The sample consists of about 370,000 distinct CDR3 sequences, about a fifth of them appearing once. The sequencing here drew on PBMCs from the stem cell graft donor, taken from the stem cell graft. The V call is TRBV14, the J call TRBJ2-1; 10 bases line up with TRBD2. This clonotype originated in a human donor who donated a stem cell graft to a child with acute myeloid leukemia. The CDR3 reads CASSRPGLANNEQFF. The CDR3 nucleotides read TGTGCCAGCAGCCGGCCGGGACTAGCGAACAATGAGCAGTTCTTC.